The present TCR beta chain was sequenced within a study of blood T cell repertoires in COVID-19. Individuals aged roughly 18 to 95 years were recruited from roughly 22 US areas. Symptom resolution, clearance, or two negative PCRs marked the recovered donors of Cohort 3. Original analysis: Amplification from reference gene primers served as the basis for estimated nucleated cell counts. Libraries were prepared by immunoSEQ multiplex PCR; TCRdb keeps only in-frame clonotypes and omits some of them. That table furnishes V, J and clone size, whereas the DNA furnished D and trimming. The sample yields about 210,000 clones, just under 90% seen once. The CDR3 extends over 17 amino acids. The germline V and J ends were trimmed by 0 bases and 11 bases, with 25 bases remaining between them. Germline loops: CDR1 LNHDA, CDR2 SQIVND (reference sequence).

Sequencing was carried out using PBMCs or T cells enriched from blood (not recorded which). J is TRBJ1-1 and V is TRBV19; D is ambiguous. This sequence originates from a man aged 25-40 years who had recovered from COVID-19. As DNA, the CDR3 is TGTGCCAGTAGTATAGATTCGACAACCCTGACCTCCACGGGGGCTTTCTTT. This encodes CASSIDSTTLTSTGAFF.